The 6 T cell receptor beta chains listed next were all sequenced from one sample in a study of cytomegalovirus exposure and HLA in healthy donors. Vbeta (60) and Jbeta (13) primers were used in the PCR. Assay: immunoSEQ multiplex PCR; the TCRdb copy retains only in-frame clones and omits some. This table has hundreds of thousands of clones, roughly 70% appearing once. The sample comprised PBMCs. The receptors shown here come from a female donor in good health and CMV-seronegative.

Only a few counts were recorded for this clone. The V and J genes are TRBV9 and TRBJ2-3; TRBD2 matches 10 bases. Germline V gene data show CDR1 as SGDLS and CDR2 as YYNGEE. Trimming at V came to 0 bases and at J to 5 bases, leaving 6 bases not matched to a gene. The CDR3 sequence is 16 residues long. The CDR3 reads CASSVDETSGLDTQYF. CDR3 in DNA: TGTGCCAGCAGCGTAGATGAGACTAGCGGGTTAGATACGCAGTATTTT.

The CDR3 sequence: CASSGAGGKGYTF. The CDR3 bases are TGTGCCAGCAGCGGCGCAGGGGGCAAGGGCTACACCTTC. This rearrangement joins TRBV2 to TRBJ1-2; 8 bases are shared with TRBD1. The CDR3 sequence is 13 residues long. Per the germline V gene, CDR1 is SNHLY and CDR2 is FYNNEI. The J segment lost 8 bases and the V segment lost 6 bases, leaving 8 bases of the junction unmatched.

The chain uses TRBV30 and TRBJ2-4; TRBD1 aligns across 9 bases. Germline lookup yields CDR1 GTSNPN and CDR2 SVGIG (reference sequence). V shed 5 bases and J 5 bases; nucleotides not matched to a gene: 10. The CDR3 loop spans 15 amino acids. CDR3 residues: CAWGGQGGVQNIQYF. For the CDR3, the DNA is TGTGCCTGGGGGGGACAGGGAGGTGTGCAAAACATTCAGTACTTC. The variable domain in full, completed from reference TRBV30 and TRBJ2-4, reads SQTIHQWPATLVQPVGSPLSLECTVEGTSNPNLYWYRQAAGRGLQLLFYSVGIGQISSEVPQNLSASRPQDRQFILSSKKLLLSDSGFYLCAWGGQGGVQNIQYFGAGTRLSVL.

This chain's CDR3 is CSAEGQGPYEQYF. The CDR3 region has the DNA TGCAGCGCTGAGGGACAGGGACCCTACGAGCAGTACTTC. The chain recombines TRBV29-1 with TRBJ2-7, with 9 bases aligning to TRBD1. Germline CDR1 is SQVTM and CDR2 is ANQGSEA. V gave up 7 bases and J gave up 2 bases; unmatched junction bases: 6. The CDR3 length is 13 residues.

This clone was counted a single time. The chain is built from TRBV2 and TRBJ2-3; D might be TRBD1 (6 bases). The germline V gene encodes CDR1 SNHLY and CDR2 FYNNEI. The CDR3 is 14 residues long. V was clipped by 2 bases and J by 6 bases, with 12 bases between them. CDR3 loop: CASSELLQGDTQYF. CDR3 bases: TGTGCCAGCAGTGAACTTCTACAGGGCGATACGCAGTATTTT.

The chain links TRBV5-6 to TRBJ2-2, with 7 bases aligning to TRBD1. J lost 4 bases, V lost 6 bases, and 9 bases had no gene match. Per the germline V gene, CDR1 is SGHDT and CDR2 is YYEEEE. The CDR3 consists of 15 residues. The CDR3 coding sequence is TGTGCCAGCACCGCGACAGGGAGCGGCACCGGGGAGCTGTTTTTT. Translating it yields CASTATGSGTGELFF. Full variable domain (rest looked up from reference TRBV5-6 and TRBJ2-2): DAGVTQSPTHLIKTRGQQVTLRCSPKSGHDTVSWYQQALGQGPQFIFQYYEEEERQRGNFPDRFSGHQFPNYSSELNVNALLLGDSALYLCASTATGSGTGELFFGEGSRLTVL.